Following are 11 T cell receptor beta chains from one sample sequenced in a study of OX40 agonist ivuxolimab in advanced cancers. Using immunoSEQ multiplex PCR, the repertoire was profiled, and TCRdb retains in-frame clones only, with some absent. The sample gives 70,000 to 85,000 clones, about 93% of which show up once; roughly 11% is in the top ten. This sample comprised CD4+ or CD8+ T cells sorted from blood, obtained in a trial of the OX40 agonist ivuxolimab. Receptors were obtained from an adult with an advanced solid tumor such as melanoma, head and neck, liver or kidney cancer.

J is TRBJ1-3 and V is TRBV30, with D perhaps TRBD1 (6 bases). Trimming pared 0 bases from V and 0 bases from J, leaving 18 bases between. CDR1 and CDR2 (germline): GTSNPN, SVGIG (reference sequence). This CDR3 comprises 18 residues. For the CDR3, the DNA is TGTGCCTGGAGTGTAATGGGACAAGCTATTATCTCTGGAAACACCATATATTTT. Its protein is CAWSVMGQAIISGNTIYF.

The V gene is TRBV9, the J gene TRBJ1-1, with D uncertain. Germline-derived CDR1 and CDR2 are SGDLS and YYNGEE. The germline V and J ends were trimmed by 3 bases and 4 bases, with 7 bases remaining between them. This CDR3 contains 12 residues. The CDR3 DNA reads as TGTGCCAGCAGCGGGGGTGGCACTGAAGCTTTCTTT. The encoded protein is CASSGGGTEAFF.

The chain uses TRBV4-3 and TRBJ2-7; 9 bases are a match to TRBD1. The CDR3 covers 17 residues. V was pared by 3 bases and J by 9 bases, with 18 bases of the junction left unmatched. Germline V gives CDR1 LGHNA, CDR2 YSLEER. The CDR3 loop is CASSQGTGQGPFAGQYF. CDR3 sequence (DNA): TGCGCCAGCAGCCAGGGAACGGGACAGGGTCCCTTCGCTGGGCAGTACTTC.

The chain uses TRBV27 and TRBJ1-6; 7 bases fit TRBD1. V gave up 10 bases and J gave up 2 bases; unmatched junction bases: 11. The CDR3 totals 16 residues. Germline V gives CDR1 MNHEY, CDR2 SMNVEV (reference sequence). CDR3 sequence reads: CATRSGQGAYNSPLHF. DNA for the CDR3: TGTGCCACCAGAAGTGGGCAGGGGGCCTATAATTCACCCCTCCACTTT.

V gene TRBV7-9 combines with J gene TRBJ2-7; TRBD2 matches at 7 bases. Germline V gene data show CDR1 as SEHNR and CDR2 as FQNEAQ (reference sequence). V shed 4 bases and J 9 bases; nucleotides not matched to a gene: 15. This CDR3 region has 15 residues. The CDR3 DNA is TGTGCCAGCAGCTCCCCTAGCGGATCCTACGAGGGGCAGTACTTC. Residues: CASSSPSGSYEGQYF.

J is TRBJ2-3 and V is TRBV18; the D is unclear. The CDR3 totals 13 residues. The germline CDR1 and CDR2 sequences are KGHSH and LQKENI. Trimming pared 2 bases from V and 5 bases from J, leaving 8 bases between. The CDR3 reads CASSPMLGDTQYF. The CDR3 region has the DNA TGTGCCAGCTCACCAATGTTAGGAGATACGCAGTATTTT.

The V gene is TRBV18, the J gene TRBJ2-3; TRBD2 agrees at 10 bases. Germline CDR1 and CDR2: KGHSH and LQKENI. V shed 3 bases, J shed 1 base, and the junction held 1 base outside the gene matches. The CDR3 length is 15 residues. The CDR3 DNA reads as TGTGCCAGCTCACCGCTAGCGGGGGGCACAGATACGCAGTATTTT. It yields the protein CASSPLAGGTDTQYF. The full variable domain, with the rest looked up from reference TRBV18 and TRBJ2-3, is NAGVMQNPRHLVRRRGQEARLRCSPMKGHSHVYWYRQLPEEGLKFMVYLQKENIIDESGMPKERFSAEFPKEGPSILRIQQVVRGDSAAYFCASSPLAGGTDTQYFGPGTRLTVL.

The CDR3 bases are TGCGCCAGCAGCTTAGATAAGGATCCAAGTATCTACGAGCAGTACTTC. The encoded protein is CASSLDKDPSIYEQYF. This chain links TRBV5-1 with TRBJ2-7; no firm D call. Germline CDR1 SGHRS, CDR2 YFSETQ. The CDR3 length is 16 residues. The V gene lost 2 bases and the J gene lost 3 bases, with 18 bases spanning the gap. The complete variable domain, with remaining parts taken from reference TRBV5-1 and TRBJ2-7, reads KAGVTQTPRYLIKTRGQQVTLSCSPISGHRSVSWYQQTPGQGLQFLFEYFSETQRNKGNFPGRFSGRQFSNSRSEMNVSTLELGDSALYLCASSLDKDPSIYEQYFGPGTRLTVT.

J is TRBJ2-1 and V is TRBV7-3; no definite D call. CDR1 and CDR2 (germline): SGHTA, FQGTGA. This CDR3 has 17 residues. Trimming stripped 1 base from V and 1 base from J, with 14 bases between. CDR3 nucleotides: TGTGCCAGCAGCTTAAACTATGGCCGGACGTCCTACAATGAGCAGTTCTTC. Its translation: CASSLNYGRTSYNEQFF.

V and J are TRBV9 and TRBJ2-3; possibly TRBD2 for D (5 bases). The V end was cut by 0 bases, the J end by 6 bases, with 14 bases between. Germline assignment: CDR1 SGDLS and CDR2 YYNGEE. The CDR3 extends over 15 amino acids. The CDR3, as DNA: TGTGCCAGCAGCGTAGATAAGCTCCCGGGGGATACGCAGTATTTT. Amino acid sequence: CASSVDKLPGDTQYF.

This sequence joins TRBV5-1 and TRBJ2-7; tentatively, D is TRBD1 or TRBD2 (5 bases each). The V and J ends lost 0 bases and 2 bases respectively, with 9 bases between them. CDR1 and CDR2 (germline): SGHRS, YFSETQ. The CDR3 extends over 14 amino acids. CDR3 region: CASSLERGAYEQYF. Written as DNA, the CDR3 is TGCGCCAGCAGCTTGGAGAGGGGAGCCTACGAGCAGTACTTC.